These T cell receptor beta chains were read from a single sample in a study of cytomegalovirus exposure and HLA in healthy donors. Profiling relied on immunoSEQ multiplex PCR, and the TCRdb table lists in-frame clones only, not all of them. There are 98,000 or so clones in the sample; 60% to 80% occur only once, and roughly 6% lies in the top ten. Sequencing was carried out using PBMCs. The source of these receptors is a man aged 60 to 75 in good health and CMV-seropositive. The conserved cysteine and the conserved F or W are not part of the CDR3 here. Each record gives: V gene, J gene, CDR3 protein.

>TRBV6-1|TRBJ2-1
ASSDGTSGANYNEQF
>TRBV18|TRBJ1-1
ASSPDRTEAF
>TRBV5-4|TRBJ1-2
ASSFLGDGYT
>TRBV5-1|TRBJ2-2
ASSEQPNTGELF
>TRBV30|TRBJ2-7
AWSPPGTGRKEQY
>TRBV6-5|TRBJ1-1
ASSYEPFQGNTEAF
>TRBV10-1|TRBJ2-3
ASGLGRDTQY
>TRBV15|TRBJ2-7
ATSRDGQLNYEQY
>TRBV27|NA
ASSLSRGPYEQY
>TRBV7-2|TRBJ2-7
ASSLTSGVSYEQY
>TRBV25-1|TRBJ1-3
ASSVSNSGNTIY
>TRBV9|TRBJ1-6
ASSPRRGQNSPLH
>TRBV6-6|TRBJ2-3
ASSLDAAQDTQY
>TRBV10-3|TRBJ2-2
AIFSDRASTGELF